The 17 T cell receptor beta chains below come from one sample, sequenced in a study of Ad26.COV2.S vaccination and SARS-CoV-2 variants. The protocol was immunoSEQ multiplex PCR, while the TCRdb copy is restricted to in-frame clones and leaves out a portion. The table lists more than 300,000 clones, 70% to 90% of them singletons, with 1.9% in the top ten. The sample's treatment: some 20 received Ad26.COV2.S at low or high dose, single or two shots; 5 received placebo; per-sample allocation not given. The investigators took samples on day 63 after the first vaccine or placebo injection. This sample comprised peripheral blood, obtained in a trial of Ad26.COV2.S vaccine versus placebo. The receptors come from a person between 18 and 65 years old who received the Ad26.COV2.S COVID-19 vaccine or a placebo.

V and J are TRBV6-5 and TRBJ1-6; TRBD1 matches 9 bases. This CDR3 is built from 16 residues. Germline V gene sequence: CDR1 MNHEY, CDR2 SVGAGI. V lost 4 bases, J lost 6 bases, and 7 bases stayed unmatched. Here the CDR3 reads CASSSSTGGRNSPLHF. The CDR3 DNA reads TGTGCCAGCAGTTCCTCGACAGGGGGGCGTAATTCACCCCTCCACTTT.

The CDR3 loop reads CASSTASGTPNTGELFF. Here the CDR3 DNA reads TGTGCCAGCAGCACCGCATCCGGGACGCCGAACACCGGGGAGCTGTTTTTT. The V gene is TRBV9, the J gene TRBJ2-2; D is tentatively TRBD1 or TRBD2 (5 bases each). CDR1 and CDR2 (germline): SGDLS, YYNGEE. CDR3 length: 17 amino acids. Trimming took 4 bases from V and 0 from J, leaving 16 bases between them. The full variable domain, with the rest looked up from reference TRBV9 and TRBJ2-2, is DSGVTQTPKHLITATGQRVTLRCSPRSGDLSVYWYQQSLDQGLQFLIQYYNGEERAKGNILERFSAQQFPDLHSELNLSSLELGDSALYFCASSTASGTPNTGELFFGEGSRLTVL.

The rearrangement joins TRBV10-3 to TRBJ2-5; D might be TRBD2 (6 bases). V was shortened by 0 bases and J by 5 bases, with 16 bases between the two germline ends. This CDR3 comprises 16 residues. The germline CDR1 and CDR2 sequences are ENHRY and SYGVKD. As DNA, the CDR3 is TGTGCCATCAGTGAGTCGGCGGCGGGGTTGGTGGAGACCCAGTACTTC. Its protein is CAISESAAGLVETQYF.

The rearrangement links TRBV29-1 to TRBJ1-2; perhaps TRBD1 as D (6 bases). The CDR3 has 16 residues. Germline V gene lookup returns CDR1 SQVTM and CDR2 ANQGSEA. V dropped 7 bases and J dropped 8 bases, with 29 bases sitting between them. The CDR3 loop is CSAPQGGQTGPQGYTF. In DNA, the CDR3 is TGCAGCGCCCCTCAGGGTGGGCAGACAGGACCTCAGGGCTACACCTTC. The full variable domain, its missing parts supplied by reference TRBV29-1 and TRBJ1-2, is SAVISQKPSRDICQRGTSLTIQCQVDSQVTMMFWYRQQPGQSLTLIATANQGSEATYESGFVIDKFPISRPNLTFSTLTVSNMSPEDSSIYLCSAPQGGQTGPQGYTFGSGTRLTVV.

The CDR3 sequence: CASSPRGRGGEKLFF. CDR3 DNA sequence: TGTGCCAGCAGCCCCAGGGGAAGGGGGGGAGAAAAACTGTTTTTT. The genes are TRBV5-6 and TRBJ1-4, with D perhaps TRBD1 (6 bases). With 4 bases removed from V and 8 bases from J, the gap between germline ends came to 18 bases. CDR1 SGHDT and CDR2 YYEEEE come from the germline V gene. The CDR3 consists of 15 residues.

The CDR3 bases are TGTGCCAGCAGTCCCCAGGGCCTCATTGGCTCTGGGGCCAACGTCCTGACTTTC. Its translation is CASSPQGLIGSGANVLTF. This chain uses TRBV6-6 with TRBJ2-6; D may be TRBD1 (5 bases). The CDR3 sequence is 18 residues long. Germline loops: CDR1 MNHNY, CDR2 SVGAGI (reference sequence). V was clipped by 5 bases and J by 0 bases, with 17 bases between them.

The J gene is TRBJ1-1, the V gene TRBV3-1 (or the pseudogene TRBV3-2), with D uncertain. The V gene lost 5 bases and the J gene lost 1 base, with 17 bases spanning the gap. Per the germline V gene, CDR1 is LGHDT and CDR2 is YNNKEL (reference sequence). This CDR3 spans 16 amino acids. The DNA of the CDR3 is TGTGCCAGCAGCTCTGGGGTCTTGACAAGGAACACTGAAGCTTTCTTT. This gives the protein CASSSGVLTRNTEAFF.

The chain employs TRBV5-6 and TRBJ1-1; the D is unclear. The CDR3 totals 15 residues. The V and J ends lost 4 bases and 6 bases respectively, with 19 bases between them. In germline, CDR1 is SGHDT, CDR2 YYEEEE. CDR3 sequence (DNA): TGTGCCAGCAGCAGGAGGGAGCTTACAATATCTGAAGCTTTCTTT. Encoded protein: CASSRRELTISEAFF.

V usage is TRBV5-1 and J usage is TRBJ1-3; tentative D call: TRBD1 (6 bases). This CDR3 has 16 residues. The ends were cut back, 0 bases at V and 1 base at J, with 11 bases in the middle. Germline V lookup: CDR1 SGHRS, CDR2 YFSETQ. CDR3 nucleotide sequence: TGCGCCAGCAGCTTGGTGGCAGGACAGTCTGGAAACACCATATATTTT. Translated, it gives CASSLVAGQSGNTIYF.

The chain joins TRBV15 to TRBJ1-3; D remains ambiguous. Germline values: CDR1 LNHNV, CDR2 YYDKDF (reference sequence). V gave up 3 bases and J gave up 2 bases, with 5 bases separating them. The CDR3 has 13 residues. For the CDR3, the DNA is TGTGCCACCAGCAGGCCCACTGGAAACACCATATATTTT. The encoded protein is CATSRPTGNTIYF.

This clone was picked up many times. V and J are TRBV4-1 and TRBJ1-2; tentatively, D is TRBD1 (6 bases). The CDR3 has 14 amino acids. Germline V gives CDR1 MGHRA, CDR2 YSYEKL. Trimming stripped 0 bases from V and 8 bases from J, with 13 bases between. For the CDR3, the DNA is TGCGCCAGCAGCCAAGATCAGGGGATTTGGGGCTACACCTTC. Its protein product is CASSQDQGIWGYTF.

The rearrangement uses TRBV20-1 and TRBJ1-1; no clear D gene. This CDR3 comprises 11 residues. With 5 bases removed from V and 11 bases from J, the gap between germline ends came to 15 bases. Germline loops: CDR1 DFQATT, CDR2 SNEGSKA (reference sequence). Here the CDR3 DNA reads TGCAGTGCTGGTCCCCAGGCGGTGGCTTTCTTT. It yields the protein CSAGPQAVAFF.

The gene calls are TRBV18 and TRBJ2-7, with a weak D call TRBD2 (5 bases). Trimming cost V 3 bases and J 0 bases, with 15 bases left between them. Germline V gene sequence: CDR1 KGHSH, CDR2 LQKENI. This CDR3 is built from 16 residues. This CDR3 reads CASSPRQPGSSYEQYF. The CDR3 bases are TGTGCCAGCTCACCGCGCCAGCCTGGGAGCTCCTACGAGCAGTACTTC.

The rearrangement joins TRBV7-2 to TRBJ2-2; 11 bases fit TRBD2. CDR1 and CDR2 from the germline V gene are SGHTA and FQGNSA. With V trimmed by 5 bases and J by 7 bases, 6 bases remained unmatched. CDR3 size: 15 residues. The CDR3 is CASSVTTSGVGELFF. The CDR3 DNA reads TGTGCCAGCAGCGTGACGACTAGCGGGGTCGGGGAGCTGTTTTTT.

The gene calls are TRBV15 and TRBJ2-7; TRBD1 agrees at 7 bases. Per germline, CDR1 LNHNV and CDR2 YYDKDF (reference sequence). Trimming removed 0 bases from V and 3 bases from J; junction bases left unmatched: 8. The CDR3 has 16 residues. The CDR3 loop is CATSRDLSYRGYEQYF. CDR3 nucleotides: TGTGCCACCAGCAGAGATCTTTCGTACAGGGGCTACGAGCAGTACTTC.

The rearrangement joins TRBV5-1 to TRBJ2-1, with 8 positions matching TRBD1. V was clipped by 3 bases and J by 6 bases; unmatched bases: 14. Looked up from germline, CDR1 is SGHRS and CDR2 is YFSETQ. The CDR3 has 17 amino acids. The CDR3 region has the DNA TGCGCCAGCAGCTACGGGACCGGGACAGGCCCTGCCAATGAGCAGTTCTTC. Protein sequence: CASSYGTGTGPANEQFF.

The CDR3: CASRAGTYNSPLHF. The CDR3 DNA sequence: TGTGCCAGCCGGGCAGGCACCTATAATTCACCCCTCCACTTT. The chain combines TRBV6-5 with TRBJ1-6; no firm D call. V was pared by 8 bases and J by 2 bases, with 10 bases between. CDR3 length: 14 residues. Looked up from germline, CDR1 is MNHEY and CDR2 is SVGAGI.